This TCR beta chain emerged from a study of blood T cell repertoires in COVID-19. Study summary: The analysed material was cDNA or gDNA that came from T cells, B-cell-depleted T cells, or PBMCs.

Clinical histories supplied by participants themselves formed the basis of cohort assignment. For recovered donors of Cohort 3, there were two negative PCRs, clearance, or symptom resolution. In germline, CDR1 is SQVTM, CDR2 ANQGSEA. V was pared by 3 bases and J by 3 bases, with 14 bases between. This CDR3 comprises 15 residues. Original methodology: The assay estimated nucleated cells by amplifying reference gene primers. Sequencing used immunoSEQ multiplex PCR; TCRdb keeps in-frame clones, though not all of them. That table supplies the V and J calls and clone size; D and trimming were determined from the DNA. The data show around 280,000 clones, 75% to 90% seen once.

The specimen was PBMCs or T cells enriched from blood (not recorded which). The V gene is TRBV29-1, the J gene TRBJ1-4; possibly TRBD1 for D (5 bases). The sequence was collected from a middle-aged woman who had recovered from COVID-19. This chain's CDR3 is CSVDGGIGANEKLFF. CDR3 in DNA: TGCAGCGTTGATGGGGGGATCGGGGCTAATGAAAAACTGTTTTTT.